Given below is one TCR beta chain in context. Trimming took off 4 bases at V and 3 bases at J, with 10 bases between the two ends. The CDR3 runs 13 residues. Germline-derived CDR1 and CDR2 are SGHVS and FNYEAQ. The data derive from a study of blood T cell repertoires in COVID-19. Study in general: Specimens from acute and convalescent COVID-19 originated in the United States, Italy and Spain. PBMCs, B-cell-depleted T cells, or T cells were the source of the cDNA or gDNA that made up the material.

All enrollees were about 18 to 89 years old and from 20 to 25 US areas. In the source study's methods: Reference gene primer amplification gave nucleated cell count estimates. Assay: immunoSEQ multiplex PCR; the TCRdb copy retains only in-frame clones and omits some. V and J calls and clone size are those listed in that table; D and trimming were worked out from the DNA. The sample holds 200,000 to 300,000 clones, over 85% seen once. The clonotype was recovered from a woman in her thirties with acute COVID-19. The sample comprised PBMCs or T cells enriched from blood (not recorded which). The chain uses TRBV7-6 and TRBJ2-7; D is perhaps TRBD1 (6 bases). The CDR3 DNA sequence: TGTGCCAGCAGCTCAGGGGTTAGCTACGAGCAGTACTTC. It yields the protein CASSSGVSYEQYF.